This T cell receptor (beta chain) stems from a study of T-cell memory formation after mild COVID-19. Background on the study: The study found TCR clusters largely donor specific. The study's findings and limits: Several responding clones turned up in pre-infection memory, indicating that cross-reactive memory may have taken part. There was a balanced CD4/CD8 profile in clones contracting day 15 to 85, and later expanders leaned CD4+.

This clonotype was recorded a few times. As yet, its antigen is unknown. Looked up from germline, CDR1 is KGHSH and CDR2 is LQKENI. CDR3 length: 15 amino acids. V dropped 2 bases and J dropped 3; count of bases not matched to a gene: 6. TCRdb re-analysed the 5' RACE reads in MiXCR, keeping a single row per CDR3 protein. The sample carries some 29,000 distinct CDR3 sequences, about 16% recorded once. What was sequenced was PBMCs or a T cell subset sorted from them (not recorded which). V and J are TRBV18 and TRBJ2-7; 8 bases are a match to TRBD2. This TCR was recovered from an adult who had mild COVID-19 (a few samples of this study predate the infection). Cell type and time point are not known. The CDR3 reads CASSPSGGFVYEQYF. The CDR3 bases are TGTGCCAGCTCACCAAGCGGGGGCTTTGTCTACGAGCAGTACTTC.